This T cell receptor (beta chain) is from a study of T cell responses to AZD1222 COVID-19 vaccine. Overall study: Second doses that came at about 4 or about 12 weeks were put together.

Comment on this clone: Its specificity is unknown.

The V gene end was trimmed by 0 bases and the J gene end by 8 bases; junction bases not matched to a gene: 9. CDR3 length: 16 amino acids. Germline V gene lookup returns CDR1 KGHDR and CDR2 SFDVKD. Study-level findings and limits: Clonal diversity was possibly underestimated; the donors were predominantly white British and more often female. CD4 TCRs associated with vaccination spanned spike, dominating at 160-218 and 743-854. Baseline seropositivity characterized only a handful of AZD1222 recipients.

TCRdb keeps only in-frame clones here, not all; method: immunoSEQ multiplex PCR. This table holds 130,000 to 150,000 clones, about 93% found once. This sequence originates from an adult in good health. This chain connects TRBV24-1 to TRBJ2-1, with 7 bases that match TRBD1. Here the sequenced sample was peripheral blood, taken on day 0 of AZD1222 vaccination. The CDR3 sequence: CATSDLQYRGGDEQFF. The CDR3 DNA sequence: TGTGCCACCAGTGATTTGCAATACAGGGGTGGCGATGAGCAGTTCTTC.